The clone carrying this T cell receptor (beta chain) has a single count. The target antigen is unknown. Whether this donor was CMV seropositive was not recorded. With 60 Vbeta and 13 Jbeta primers, the PCR was carried out. Measured with immunoSEQ multiplex PCR; TCRdb has only the in-frame clones, and not every one. The sample contains some 150,000 clones, 73% of which appear only once. The sample originates from a study of cytomegalovirus exposure and HLA in healthy donors. Overall study results and limits: DRB1 had the most TCR associations and HLA-C the fewest, a later analysis found, with rates varying by HLA locus. Relative to the roughly 690-donor mean, N-insertions were reportedly fewer in an Asian-associated ancestry cluster in a later analysis. TCR beta V- and J-gene trimming, according to a later analysis, was linked to a missense DCLRE1C variant.

From germline, CDR1 is SGHRS and CDR2 YFSETQ. The V gene lost 5 bases and the J gene lost 5 bases, with 7 bases spanning the gap. This CDR3 has 11 residues. The rearrangement links TRBV5-1 to TRBJ2-5, with no clear D. The source is a human donor in good health. Material: PBMCs. The CDR3 sequence is CASSHRETQYF. The DNA of the CDR3 is TGCGCCAGCAGTCACCGGGAGACCCAGTACTTC.